These 9 T cell receptor beta chains originate from one sample sequenced in a study of T-cell reconstitution after alpha-beta-depleted transplantation in children. Construction of the TCRbeta library involved unique molecular identifiers. Each CDR3 protein is one row after TCRdb ran MiXCR on the PCR reads. The sample holds under 850,000 distinct CDR3 sequences, less than 15% seen once. Here the sequenced sample was PBMCs, taken before TCRalphabeta/CD19-depleted stem cell transplant. Source of these receptors: a girl aged 2 to 9 with congenital amegakaryocytic thrombocytopenia, due to receive a stem cell transplant.

This clonotype was seen repeatedly, ten times or more. The chain carries TRBV29-1 and TRBJ2-2; D unresolved. CDR1 and CDR2 (germline): SQVTM, ANQGSEA. Trimming stripped 8 bases from V and 3 bases from J, with 31 bases between. The CDR3 is made up of 19 amino acids. The CDR3 sequence is CSPVSNRPLVPPHTGELFF. DNA of the CDR3: TGCAGCCCCGTCTCCAACCGTCCCCTCGTTCCCCCACACACCGGGGAGCTGTTTTTT.

This clonotype showed up many times. The V call is TRBV10-3, the J call TRBJ2-7, with D possibly matching TRBD1 (7 bases). Trimming took 2 bases from V and 5 from J, leaving 16 bases between them. There are 15 residues in the CDR3. Germline-derived CDR1 and CDR2 are ENHRY and SYGVKD. CDR3 protein: CAISERQGWEDEQYF. In DNA form, the CDR3 reads TGTGCCATCAGTGAGCGACAGGGTTGGGAGGACGAGCAGTACTTC.

This clonotype occurred many times. V gene TRBV27 combines with J gene TRBJ2-7; 9 bases map to TRBD2. The ends lost 3 bases at V and 3 bases at J; junction bases unmatched: 6. The CDR3 covers 15 residues. The germline V gene encodes CDR1 MNHEY and CDR2 SMNVEV (reference sequence). The CDR3 is CASSLLGGRGYEQYF. The CDR3 DNA reads as TGTGCCAGCAGTTTGTTGGGCGGGAGGGGCTACGAGCAGTACTTC.

In its sample, this clonotype was seen a few times. The chain uses TRBV7-2 and TRBJ2-5, with D perhaps matching TRBD2 (5 bases). The CDR3 is made up of 14 amino acids. The germline CDR1 and CDR2 sequences are SGHTA and FQGNSA. V lost 8 bases, J lost 3 bases, and 16 bases lay in between. The CDR3 sequence is CASSNPAGEETQYF. CDR3 nucleotides: TGTGCCAGCTCGAATCCCGCCGGGGAAGAGACCCAGTACTTC.

The chain is built from TRBV20-1 and TRBJ2-7, with a tentative D call TRBD1 (5 bases). CDR3 size: 12 residues. Germline V CDR1 and CDR2: DFQATT, SNEGSKA (reference sequence). Trimming left V 2 bases short and J 2 bases short, with 7 bases between. The CDR3 nucleotides read TGCAGTGCTAGATCGGACACCTACGAGCAGTACTTC. Amino acids: CSARSDTYEQYF.

This clonotype occurred many times. CDR3 region: CASSLRDRAFTYEQYF. The CDR3 DNA reads as TGTGCCAGCAGCCTCCGCGACAGGGCATTTACCTACGAGCAGTACTTC. This chain links TRBV5-6 with TRBJ2-7; 7 nucleotides align to TRBD1. This CDR3 has 16 amino acids. V was pared by 4 bases and J by 2 bases, with 12 bases of the junction left unmatched. The germline gives CDR1 SGHDT, CDR2 YYEEEE.

The table lists this clonotype with a few counts. V and J are TRBV12-5 and TRBJ2-1, with a possible D match to TRBD2 (6 bases). The length of the CDR3 is 13 residues. The V and J ends lost 7 bases and 1 base respectively, with 8 bases between them. Germline V gene sequence: CDR1 LGHNT, CDR2 FRNRAP. The CDR3, as DNA: TGTGCTAGTGATCTAGCGTCCTACAATGAGCAGTTCTTC. It is translated as CASDLASYNEQFF.

Ten or more counts support this clonotype. The chain uses TRBV29-1 and TRBJ2-2; D not resolved. This CDR3 has 14 amino acids. The germline V gene has CDR1 SQVTM and CDR2 ANQGSEA. Trimming left V 4 bases short and J 2 bases short, with 11 bases between. CDR3 region: CSVVANVNTGELFF. CDR3 sequence (DNA): TGCAGCGTTGTGGCGAACGTCAACACCGGGGAGCTGTTTTTT.

This sequence joins TRBV20-1 and TRBJ1-1; D is uncertain. This CDR3 contains 12 residues. The V gene's germline CDR1 is DFQATT and CDR2 SNEGSKA (reference sequence). Trimming pared 2 bases from V and 1 base from J, leaving 5 bases between. CDR3 in amino acids: CSARPQNTEAFF. CDR3 DNA sequence: TGCAGTGCTAGACCGCAGAACACTGAAGCTTTCTTT.